These 32 T cell receptor beta chains were sequenced from one sample in a study of CD8 T cells in Susac syndrome. Roughly 0.45 to 1 ug RNA was reverse transcribed with random hexamers. Using its own MiXCR run on the immunoSEQ multiplex PCR reads, TCRdb lists one record per CDR3 protein. The sample has under 200,000 distinct CDR3 sequences; 91% are singletons. The sequencing sample was made of CD4+ T cells from PBMCs. These receptors came from a human donor with Susac syndrome.

The V call is TRBV11-2, the J call TRBJ2-3; no clear D gene. Germline V gene lookup returns CDR1 SGHAT and CDR2 FQNNGV. The CDR3 loop spans 17 amino acids. V lost 5 bases to trimming and J lost 2 bases, with 20 bases between them. CDR3 loop: CASSNLSVIYNTDTQYF. The CDR3 DNA follows: TGTGCCAGCAGCAATCTTTCCGTCATTTATAACACAGATACGCAGTATTTT.

This sequence joins TRBV10-3 and TRBJ1-1; no clear D gene. Germline V gene lookup returns CDR1 ENHRY and CDR2 SYGVKD. The V and J ends lost 7 bases and 2 bases respectively, with 11 bases between them. This CDR3 is 13 amino acids long. The CDR3 reads CAIMEGGNTEAFF. The CDR3 DNA is TGTGCCATCATGGAGGGAGGAAACACTGAAGCTTTCTTT.

This chain connects TRBV7-9 to TRBJ2-7, with 8 positions matching TRBD1. The CDR3 is 14 amino acids. With 3 bases clipped from V and 2 bases from J, the junction kept 3 bases outside the gene matches. Germline CDR1 is SEHNR and CDR2 is FQNEAQ (reference sequence). The CDR3 DNA reads as TGTGCCAGCAGCTTTCAGGGGGCAACCTACGAGCAGTACTTC. It encodes CASSFQGATYEQYF.

V usage is TRBV7-9 and J usage is TRBJ2-5; TRBD2 matches at 8 bases. CDR1 SEHNR and CDR2 FQNEAQ come from the germline V gene (reference sequence). J was trimmed by 3 bases and V by 5 bases; bases with no gene match: 11. The CDR3 totals 16 residues. This CDR3 reads CASSPWGGGSKETQYF. CDR3 DNA sequence: TGTGCCAGCAGCCCTTGGGGCGGGGGGTCGAAAGAGACCCAGTACTTC.

The table lists this clonotype with a few counts. The gene calls are TRBV18 and TRBJ2-5; no definite D call. The CDR3 is 12 residues long. Trimming took 1 base from V and 5 from J, leaving 5 bases between them. The germline gives CDR1 KGHSH, CDR2 LQKENI. Written as DNA, the CDR3 is TGTGCCAGCTCACCACTGGAGGAGACCCAGTACTTC. Translating it yields CASSPLEETQYF.

The chain recombines TRBV6-6 with TRBJ2-3; no definite D call. CDR1 and CDR2 from the germline V gene are MNHNY and SVGAGI (reference sequence). V was pared by 8 bases and J by 3 bases, with 9 bases between. This CDR3 has 12 residues. Written as DNA, the CDR3 is TGTGCCAGCGGTCGTTCGACAGATACGCAGTATTTT. Its protein is CASGRSTDTQYF.

In DNA, the CDR3 is TGTGCCAGCAGTTACCATCTCGACAGGGGGCACATTCAGTACTTC. It translates to CASSYHLDRGHIQYF. The chain is built from TRBV6-2 or TRBV6-3 and TRBJ2-4, with TRBD1 matching over 10 bases. From germline, CDR1 is MNHEY and CDR2 SVGEGT. CDR3 size: 15 residues. V shed 2 bases and J 8 bases; nucleotides not matched to a gene: 6.

The chain joins TRBV9 to TRBJ1-2; the D gene is possibly TRBD1 (6 bases). CDR3 length equals 12 residues. CDR1 and CDR2 (germline): SGDLS, YYNGEE. V was cut by 5 bases and J by 4 bases, with 9 bases left in between. The CDR3 here is CASRSGVYGYTF. CDR3 in DNA: TGTGCCAGCAGGTCAGGGGTCTATGGCTACACCTTC.

The chain links TRBV3-1 to TRBJ2-3, with a weak D call TRBD2 (5 bases). Looked up from germline, CDR1 is LGHDT and CDR2 is YNNKEL (reference sequence). V lost 4 bases, J lost 2 bases, and 13 bases lay in between. The CDR3 runs to 15 residues. In DNA form, the CDR3 reads TGTGCCAGCAGCCTTGCGACGGGGTTCACAGATACGCAGTATTTT. It yields the protein CASSLATGFTDTQYF.

This sequence joins TRBV7-9 and TRBJ2-2; D is perhaps TRBD2 (6 bases). The CDR3 contains 13 residues. V gave up 7 bases and J gave up 7 bases, with 13 bases separating them. Germline V gene lookup returns CDR1 SEHNR and CDR2 FQNEAQ (reference sequence). This chain's CDR3 is CASNRRGNGELFF. DNA for the CDR3: TGTGCCAGCAACCGGCGGGGAAACGGGGAGCTGTTTTTT.

The chain employs TRBV2 and TRBJ2-1; D ambiguous. Germline values: CDR1 SNHLY, CDR2 FYNNEI. This CDR3 is built from 12 residues. Trimming removed 6 bases from V and 6 bases from J, with 9 bases in between. The CDR3 loop is CASRLYTNEQFF. The CDR3 region has the DNA TGTGCCAGCAGGCTTTACACCAATGAGCAGTTCTTC.

This chain uses TRBV9 with TRBJ2-2, with D possibly being TRBD1 (5 bases). Germline CDR1 SGDLS, CDR2 YYNGEE. Deletions cut 6 bases from V and 2 bases from J, with 11 bases between. CDR3 size: 14 residues. CDR3 nucleotide sequence: TGTGCCAGCATGGGCAGGGAAAACACCGGGGAGCTGTTTTTT. Encoded protein: CASMGRENTGELFF. Variable domain in full (rest from reference TRBV9 and TRBJ2-2): DSGVTQTPKHLITATGQRVTLRCSPRSGDLSVYWYQQSLDQGLQFLIQYYNGEERAKGNILERFSAQQFPDLHSELNLSSLELGDSALYFCASMGRENTGELFFGEGSRLTVL.

V is TRBV9 and J is TRBJ2-3; tentatively, D is TRBD1 or TRBD2 (6 bases each). Germline lookup yields CDR1 SGDLS and CDR2 YYNGEE. V lost 0 bases and J 8 bases, leaving 13 bases between the germline ends. The CDR3 spans 14 residues. The CDR3 nucleotides are TGTGCCAGCAGCGTAGTGGGGGGCCCTGGTACGCAGTATTTT. Translated: CASSVVGGPGTQYF.

The chain combines TRBV19 with TRBJ2-3; 7 nucleotides align to TRBD2. This CDR3 spans 14 amino acids. V gave up 6 bases and J gave up 1 base; unmatched junction bases: 4. Germline CDR1 reads LNHDA; CDR2 reads SQIVND (reference sequence). The CDR3 loop is CASRQRGRTDTQYF. CDR3 sequence (DNA): TGTGCCAGTAGACAGCGGGGACGCACAGATACGCAGTATTTT.

The chain has TRBV20-1 and TRBJ1-1; the D is unclear. The CDR3 extends over 13 amino acids. Germline loops: CDR1 DFQATT, CDR2 SNEGSKA (reference sequence). V lost 0 bases to trimming and J lost 7 bases, with 12 bases between them. The CDR3 DNA reads as TGCAGTGCTAGAGACCCAGGATTAATTGAAGCTTTCTTT. Residues: CSARDPGLIEAFF.

The rearrangement uses TRBV10-3 and TRBJ2-7; D gene uncertain. The CDR3 has 14 residues. The germline CDR1 and CDR2 sequences are ENHRY and SYGVKD. V was pared by 5 bases and J by 0 bases, with 11 bases between. The CDR3 loop is CAISTKSDSYEQYF. CDR3 nucleotides: TGTGCCATCAGTACCAAGTCCGACTCCTACGAGCAGTACTTC.

This chain connects TRBV5-6 to TRBJ1-4; possible D gene TRBD1, 6 bases. Germline loops: CDR1 SGHDT, CDR2 YYEEEE. This CDR3 is 17 amino acids long. Trimming removed 5 bases from V and 4 bases from J, with 21 bases in between. The CDR3 here is CASRFAQGTYLNEKLFF. CDR3 DNA: TGTGCCAGCAGGTTTGCCCAAGGGACATACCTTAATGAAAAACTGTTTTTT.

This chain uses TRBV5-1 with TRBJ2-1; D uncertain. The CDR3 contains 15 residues. Deletions cut 3 bases from V and 0 bases from J, with 10 bases between. The germline V gene has CDR1 SGHRS and CDR2 YFSETQ. CDR3 residues: CASSSIRSSYNEQFF. CDR3 sequence (DNA): TGCGCCAGCAGCTCTATTAGAAGCTCCTACAATGAGCAGTTCTTC.

The chain couples TRBV4-1 to TRBJ2-7; D unresolved. This CDR3 region has 14 residues. V lost 4 bases to trimming and J lost 2 bases, with 12 bases between them. Germline assignment: CDR1 MGHRA and CDR2 YSYEKL. CDR3 protein: CASSPLEGPYEQYF. CDR3 bases: TGCGCCAGCAGCCCTCTAGAAGGCCCCTACGAGCAGTACTTC.

This clonotype has just one count. It is likely a read error, because the conserved phenylalanine at the end of the CDR3 is missing. V usage is TRBV4-1 and J usage is TRBJ1-5; a weak D match, TRBD1 (6 bases). This CDR3 is built from 16 residues. V lost 0 bases to trimming and J lost 2 bases, with 11 bases between them. Germline V gives CDR1 MGHRA, CDR2 YSYEKL. The CDR3 protein is CASSQETRGRNQPQHC. DNA for the CDR3: TGCGCCAGCAGCCAAGAGACCAGGGGTCGCAATCAGCCCCAGCATTGT.

The genes are TRBV2 and TRBJ1-5; 8 positions match TRBD1. V shed 6 bases, J shed 3 bases, and the junction held 7 bases outside the gene matches. The V gene's germline CDR1 is SNHLY and CDR2 FYNNEI. The CDR3 is 15 amino acids. The DNA for the CDR3 is TGTGCCAGCAGCGGGACAGGAGGATTCAATCAGCCCCAGCATTTT. Its translation is CASSGTGGFNQPQHF.

V and J are TRBV5-4 and TRBJ2-2; 10 bases are a match to TRBD2. The CDR3 is made up of 16 amino acids. After removal of 2 bases from V and 7 bases from J, the junction contained 8 bases not matched to a gene. CDR1 and CDR2 (germline): SGHNT, YYREEE (reference sequence). CDR3 DNA: TGTGCCAGCAGCTTCCTAGCGGGGGCCAGCGACGGGGAGCTGTTTTTT. It encodes CASSFLAGASDGELFF.

V is TRBV7-3 and J is TRBJ2-1; the D call may be TRBD1 or TRBD2 (5 bases each). Germline V gene lookup returns CDR1 SGHTA and CDR2 FQGTGA. The CDR3 has 17 amino acids. The V gene lost 3 bases and the J gene lost 2 bases, with 17 bases spanning the gap. CDR3 bases: TGTGCCAGCAGCTTCGGGGCCGAGAATCTAGCCTACAATGAGCAGTTCTTC. It yields the protein CASSFGAENLAYNEQFF.

The gene calls are TRBV12-3 or TRBV12-4 and TRBJ1-5; no clear D. This CDR3 comprises 13 residues. V gave up 0 bases and J gave up 7 bases, with 7 bases separating them. The CDR3 region is CASSLAEGQPQHF. The CDR3, as DNA: TGTGCCAGCAGTTTAGCGGAAGGACAGCCCCAGCATTTT.

This clonotype came up once. The chain combines TRBV19 with TRBJ1-5; D gene ambiguous. This CDR3 is 13 amino acids long. From germline, CDR1 is LNHDA and CDR2 SQIVND (reference sequence). Trimming shortened V by 11 bases and J by 3 bases, and 14 bases separated the two germline ends. This chain's CDR3 is CACTGRNNQPQHF. The CDR3 coding sequence is TGTGCCTGTACTGGACGGAACAATCAGCCCCAGCATTTT.

V gene TRBV6-5 combines with J gene TRBJ2-3, with 9 bases lining up with TRBD1. After removal of 6 bases from V and 4 bases from J, the junction contained 8 bases not matched to a gene. Germline CDR1 MNHEY, CDR2 SVGAGI. This CDR3 contains 15 residues. The CDR3, as DNA: TGTGCCAGCAGAGACCGGGACAGGGAACCAGATACGCAGTATTTT. Translating it yields CASRDRDREPDTQYF.

This chain links TRBV6-1 with TRBJ1-5; D ambiguous. Germline V gene data show CDR1 as MNHNS and CDR2 as SASEGT. This CDR3 spans 16 amino acids. The V end lost 1 base, the J end lost 0 bases, and 10 bases lay between the germline ends. The CDR3 DNA follows: TGTGCCAGCAGTGAAGGCAGCGTATATAGCAATCAGCCCCAGCATTTT. This gives the protein CASSEGSVYSNQPQHF.

The chain combines TRBV6-5 with TRBJ2-7; perhaps TRBD2 as D (6 bases). V was clipped by 8 bases and J by 0 bases, with 14 bases between them. Germline V gene sequence: CDR1 MNHEY, CDR2 SVGAGI. The CDR3 runs to 14 residues. CDR3 DNA: TGTGCCAGCCACGATTTGGGGGGCTCCTACGAGCAGTACTTC. Translating it yields CASHDLGGSYEQYF.

The J gene is TRBJ2-3, the V gene TRBV5-1; D call uncertain. V was trimmed by 0 bases and J by 1 base, leaving 15 bases between them. The CDR3 runs 17 residues. Looked up from germline, CDR1 is SGHRS and CDR2 is YFSETQ. CDR3 sequence reads: CASSLARSVWGTDTQYF. CDR3 nucleotide sequence: TGCGCCAGCAGCTTGGCCCGCTCTGTTTGGGGCACAGATACGCAGTATTTT. Together with reference TRBV5-1 and TRBJ2-3, the CDR3 gives the full variable domain: KAGVTQTPRYLIKTRGQQVTLSCSPISGHRSVSWYQQTPGQGLQFLFEYFSETQRNKGNFPGRFSGRQFSNSRSEMNVSTLELGDSALYLCASSLARSVWGTDTQYFGPGTRLTVL.

This chain joins TRBV9 and TRBJ2-7; D might be TRBD1 (6 bases). The CDR3 has 15 amino acids. Trimming stripped 0 bases from V and 1 base from J, with 11 bases between. CDR1 is SGDLS, CDR2 YYNGEE, per germline. In DNA, the CDR3 is TGTGCCAGCAGCGTAGACGGTCAGGGGTCCTACGAGCAGTACTTC. This gives the protein CASSVDGQGSYEQYF. The whole variable domain, remainder taken from reference TRBV9 and TRBJ2-7, is DSGVTQTPKHLITATGQRVTLRCSPRSGDLSVYWYQQSLDQGLQFLIQYYNGEERAKGNILERFSAQQFPDLHSELNLSSLELGDSALYFCASSVDGQGSYEQYFGPGTRLTVT.

CDR3 region: CASSFKDGRNQPQHF. The CDR3, as DNA: TGTGCCAGCAGTTTTAAGGATGGTCGGAATCAGCCCCAGCATTTT. The chain has TRBV27 and TRBJ1-5; unclear D gene. The germline V gene encodes CDR1 MNHEY and CDR2 SMNVEV (reference sequence). CDR3 length equals 15 residues. The V and J ends lost 3 bases and 4 bases respectively, with 13 bases between them.

The chain links TRBV20-1 to TRBJ1-6; a weak D match, TRBD1 (5 bases). The CDR3 contains 14 residues. Germline values: CDR1 DFQATT, CDR2 SNEGSKA (reference sequence). The V end lost 3 bases, the J end lost 7 bases, and 13 bases lay between the germline ends. In DNA, the CDR3 is TGCAGTGCTAGTGGGGGGAATAAAAATTCACCCCTCCACTTT. Its translation is CSASGGNKNSPLHF.